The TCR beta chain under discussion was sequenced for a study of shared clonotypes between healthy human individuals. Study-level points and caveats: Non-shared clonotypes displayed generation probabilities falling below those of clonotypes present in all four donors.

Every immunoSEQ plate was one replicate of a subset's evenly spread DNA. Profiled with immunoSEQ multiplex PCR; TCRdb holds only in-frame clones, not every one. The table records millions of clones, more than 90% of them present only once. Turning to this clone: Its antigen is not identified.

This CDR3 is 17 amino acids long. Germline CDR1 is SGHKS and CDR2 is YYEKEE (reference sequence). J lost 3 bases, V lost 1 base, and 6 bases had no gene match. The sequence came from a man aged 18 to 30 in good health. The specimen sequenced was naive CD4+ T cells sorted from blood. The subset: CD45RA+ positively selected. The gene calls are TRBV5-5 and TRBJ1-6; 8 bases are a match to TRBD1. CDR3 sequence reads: CASSLLRTGFYNSPLHF. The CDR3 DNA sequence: TGTGCCAGCAGCTTGTTGCGGACAGGGTTCTATAATTCACCCCTCCACTTT.